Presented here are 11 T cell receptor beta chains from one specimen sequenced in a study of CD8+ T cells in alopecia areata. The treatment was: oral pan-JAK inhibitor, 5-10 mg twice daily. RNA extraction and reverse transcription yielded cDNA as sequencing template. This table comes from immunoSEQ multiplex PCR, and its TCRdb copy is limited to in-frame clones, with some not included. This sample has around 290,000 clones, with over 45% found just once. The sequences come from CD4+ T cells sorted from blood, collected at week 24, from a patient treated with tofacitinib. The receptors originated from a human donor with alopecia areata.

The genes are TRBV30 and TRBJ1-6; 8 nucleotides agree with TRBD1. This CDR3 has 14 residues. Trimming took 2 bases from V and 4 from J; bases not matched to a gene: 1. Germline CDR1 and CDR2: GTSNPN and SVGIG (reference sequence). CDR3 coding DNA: TGTGCCTGGAGTAGGACAGGGTATAATTCACCCCTCCACTTT. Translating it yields CAWSRTGYNSPLHF.

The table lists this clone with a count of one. The CDR3 bases are TGCGCCAGCAGCTTGGACGGGGGCGGCGAAAAACTGTTTTTT. Residues: CASSLDGGGEKLFF. The V and J genes are TRBV5-1 and TRBJ1-4, with D possibly TRBD1 on 6 matching bases. V lost 0 bases to trimming and J lost 8 bases, with 11 bases between them. The germline CDR1 and CDR2 sequences are SGHRS and YFSETQ. CDR3 length equals 14 residues.

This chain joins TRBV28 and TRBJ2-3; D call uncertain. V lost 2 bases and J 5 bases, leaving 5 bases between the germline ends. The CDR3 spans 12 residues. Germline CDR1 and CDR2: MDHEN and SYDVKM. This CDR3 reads CASSLMGDTQYF. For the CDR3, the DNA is TGTGCCAGCAGTTTAATGGGAGATACGCAGTATTTT.

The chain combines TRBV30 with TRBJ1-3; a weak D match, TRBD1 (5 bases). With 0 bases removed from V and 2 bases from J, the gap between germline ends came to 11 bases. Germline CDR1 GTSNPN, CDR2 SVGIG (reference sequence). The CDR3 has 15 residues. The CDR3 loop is CAWSVLVGPGNTIYF. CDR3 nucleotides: TGTGCCTGGAGTGTACTGGTGGGGCCTGGAAACACCATATATTTT.

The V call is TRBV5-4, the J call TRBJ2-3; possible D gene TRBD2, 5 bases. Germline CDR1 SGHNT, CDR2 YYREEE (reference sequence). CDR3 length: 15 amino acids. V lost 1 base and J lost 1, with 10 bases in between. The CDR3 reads CASSLTRWGTDTQYF. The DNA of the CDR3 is TGTGCCAGCAGCTTGACTAGATGGGGCACAGATACGCAGTATTTT. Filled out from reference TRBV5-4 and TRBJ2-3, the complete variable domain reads ETGVTQSPTHLIKTRGQQVTLRCSSQSGHNTVSWYQQALGQGPQFIFQYYREEENGRGNFPPRFSGLQFPNYSSELNVNALELDDSALYLCASSLTRWGTDTQYFGPGTRLTVL.

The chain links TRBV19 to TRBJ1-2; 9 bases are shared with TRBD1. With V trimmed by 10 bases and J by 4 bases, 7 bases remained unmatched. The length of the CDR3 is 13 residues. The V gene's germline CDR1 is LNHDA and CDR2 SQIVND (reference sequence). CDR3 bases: TGTGCCACCGTGGACAGGGGCCGCTATGGCTACACCTTC. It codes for CATVDRGRYGYTF.

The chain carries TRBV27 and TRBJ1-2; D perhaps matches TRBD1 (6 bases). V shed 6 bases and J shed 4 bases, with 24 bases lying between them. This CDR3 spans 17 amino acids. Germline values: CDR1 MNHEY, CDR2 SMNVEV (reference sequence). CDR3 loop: CASRPRNYRTESYGYTF. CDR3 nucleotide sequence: TGTGCCAGCAGACCTCGAAATTACCGGACAGAGAGCTATGGCTACACCTTC.

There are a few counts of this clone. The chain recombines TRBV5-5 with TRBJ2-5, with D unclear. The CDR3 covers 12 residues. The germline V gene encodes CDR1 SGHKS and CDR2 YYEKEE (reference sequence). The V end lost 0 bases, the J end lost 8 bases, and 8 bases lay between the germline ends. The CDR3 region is CASSLAADTQYF. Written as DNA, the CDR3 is TGTGCCAGCAGCTTGGCGGCGGATACCCAGTACTTC.

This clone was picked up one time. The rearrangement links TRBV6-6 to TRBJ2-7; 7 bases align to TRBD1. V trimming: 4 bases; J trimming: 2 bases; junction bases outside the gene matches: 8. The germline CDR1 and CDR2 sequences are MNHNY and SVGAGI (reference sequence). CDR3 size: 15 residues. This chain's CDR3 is CASSSTRGPPYEQYF. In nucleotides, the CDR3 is TGTGCCAGCAGTTCTACGAGGGGGCCCCCCTACGAGCAGTACTTC.

The CDR3 DNA is TGTGCCAGCAGCCAAGATCGCAACCTCCTGGTCACAGATACGCAGTATTTT. Protein: CASSQDRNLLVTDTQYF. The rearrangement uses TRBV4-2 and TRBJ2-3, with D hard to call. Germline assignment: CDR1 LGHNA and CDR2 YNFKEQ. The V end was cut by 0 bases, the J end by 2 bases, with 15 bases between. There are 17 residues in the CDR3.

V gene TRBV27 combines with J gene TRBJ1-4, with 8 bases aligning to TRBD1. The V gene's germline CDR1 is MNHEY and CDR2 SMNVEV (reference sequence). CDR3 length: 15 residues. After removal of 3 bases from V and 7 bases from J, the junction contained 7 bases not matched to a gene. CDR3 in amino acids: CASSFSTGGSEKLFF. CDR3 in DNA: TGTGCCAGCAGTTTTTCTACAGGGGGTAGTGAAAAACTGTTTTTT. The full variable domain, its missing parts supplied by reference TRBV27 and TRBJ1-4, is EAQVTQNPRYLITVTGKKLTVTCSQNMNHEYMSWYRQDPGLGLRQIYYSMNVEVTDKGDVPEGYKVSRKEKRNFPLILESPSPNQTSLYFCASSFSTGGSEKLFFGSGTQLSVL.